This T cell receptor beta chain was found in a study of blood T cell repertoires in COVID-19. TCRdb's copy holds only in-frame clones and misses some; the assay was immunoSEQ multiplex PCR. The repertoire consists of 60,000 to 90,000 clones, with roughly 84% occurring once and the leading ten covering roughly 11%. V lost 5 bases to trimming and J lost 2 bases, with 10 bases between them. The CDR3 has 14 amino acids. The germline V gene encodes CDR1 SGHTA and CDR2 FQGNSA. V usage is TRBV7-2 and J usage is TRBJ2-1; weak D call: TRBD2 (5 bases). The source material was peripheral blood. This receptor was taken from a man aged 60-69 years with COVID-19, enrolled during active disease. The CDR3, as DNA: TGTGCCAGCAGCCTCCTCGGGGCCTACAATGAGCAGTTCTTC. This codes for CASSLLGAYNEQFF.